The clone carrying this T cell receptor beta chain was detected a few times. Indicated time point: pre-sensitization, week 0. Treatment in this sample: therapeutic diphenylcyclopropenone sensitization with weekly scalp DPC. Original methodology: Sampled TCR counts reached a median of approximately 94,000 per sample, with values ranging from 23,224 to 690,600. TCRdb redid the calling of the RACE reads with MiXCR, one entry per CDR3 protein. V and J calls and clone size were set by TCRdb, not the authors. This sample has about 380,000 distinct CDR3 sequences, with 5.1% found just once. Germline-derived CDR1 and CDR2 are MNHNY and SVGAGI (reference sequence). Trimming took 6 bases from V and 4 from J; bases not matched to a gene: 7. The CDR3 sequence is 14 residues long. The sample comes from a study of human T cells and chemical hapten exposure. Study-level information: Chiefly female patients presented with alopecia areata, totalis or universalis.

V gene TRBV6-6 combines with J gene TRBJ2-5, with TRBD2 matching 8 bases. The sample in question was whole blood, obtained in connection with sensitization to the hapten diphenylcyclopropenone (DPC). The sequence was obtained from a woman aged 45-65 years with alopecia areata. Some clones in this sample may be carry-over from other donors' samples. CDR3 DNA: TGTGCCAGCAGCCCTCAAGCGGGAGCAGAGACCCAGTACTTC. This encodes CASSPQAGAETQYF.